Here is one TCR beta chain with its context. Patients of the Seattle cohort, enrolled during active infection, were followed longitudinally. The data stem from a study of blood T cell repertoires in COVID-19. Looking at the study overall: Nucleic acid was either cDNA or gDNA, and it came from T cells, B-cell-depleted T cells, or PBMCs.

The CDR3 is 16 residues long. The germline V gene has CDR1 SGHTS and CDR2 YDEGEE. V shed 0 bases and J 1 base; nucleotides not matched to a gene: 6. In the authors' methods: Using reference gene primer amplification, nucleated cell counts were estimated. Repertoires were generated with immunoSEQ multiplex PCR, while TCRdb's copy carries only in-frame clones and drops some. The DNA was the basis for D and trimming; V, J and clone size are from that table. Seen here are roughly 340,000 clones, over 80% observed once, and the top ten hold around 6%. This clonotype was obtained from a woman aged 50 to 65 with COVID-19, enrolled during active disease. The J gene is TRBJ2-5, the V gene TRBV5-8, with 7 bases lining up with TRBD2. Material: peripheral blood. In DNA form, the CDR3 reads TGTGCCAGCAGCTTGGTCCTACCTAGCGGCCAAGAGACCCAGTACTTC. As protein: CASSLVLPSGQETQYF.